The clone carrying this T cell receptor beta chain was counted a few times. This record comes from a study of tumour-infiltrating T cells in Burkitt lymphoma. Study-wide background: Overall and progression-free survival were predicted by productive clonality.

Profiled with immunoSEQ multiplex PCR; TCRdb holds only in-frame clones, not every one. The profile shows 4,000 to 5,000 clones, 24% of them singletons. The receptor was isolated from a human donor with diffuse large B-cell lymphoma. Material for sequencing was tumor tissue.

The CDR3 spells CASSQDPATAYEQYF. For the CDR3, the DNA is TGCGCCAGCAGCCAAGATCCGGCAACAGCCTACGAGCAGTACTTC. V and J are TRBV4-3 and TRBJ2-7; D remains ambiguous. The CDR3 length is 15 residues. Per the germline V gene, CDR1 is LGHNA and CDR2 is YSLEER. The V end lost 0 bases, the J end lost 2 bases, and 11 bases lay between the germline ends.